Sequencing of this T cell receptor beta chain was carried out in a study of graft-versus-host responses after intestinal transplantation. General observations from the study: Researchers found GvH clones in recipient marrow, and some showed up first in ileum or blood.

Germline V gene data show CDR1 as SSHAT and CDR2 as FNYEAQ (reference sequence). The CDR3 consists of 11 residues. V was shortened by 8 bases and J by 9 bases, with 14 bases between the two germline ends. Measured with immunoSEQ multiplex PCR; TCRdb has only the in-frame clones, and not every one. The sample has 78,000 or so clones, roughly 87% seen once. A note on this clone: Its specificity is unknown.

The sequence was obtained from a human donor who was the organ donor for an intestinal transplant. Here the sequenced sample was unstimulated CD8+ T cells sorted from spleen or lymph node cells, taken before transplant. V usage is TRBV7-7 and J usage is TRBJ2-7, with a possible D match to TRBD2 (5 bases). DNA for the CDR3: TGTGCCAGCCAGTGGGAGTCCCCGCAGTACTTC. Its translation: CASQWESPQYF.